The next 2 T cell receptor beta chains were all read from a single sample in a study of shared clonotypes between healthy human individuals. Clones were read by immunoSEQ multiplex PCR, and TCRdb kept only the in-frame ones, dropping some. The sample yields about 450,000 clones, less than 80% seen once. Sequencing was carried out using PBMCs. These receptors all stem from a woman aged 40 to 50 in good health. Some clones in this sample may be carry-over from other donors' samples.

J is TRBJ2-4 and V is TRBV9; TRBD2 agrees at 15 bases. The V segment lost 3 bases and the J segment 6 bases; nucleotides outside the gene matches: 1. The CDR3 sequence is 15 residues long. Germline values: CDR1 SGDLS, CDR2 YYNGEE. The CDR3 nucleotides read TGTGCCAGCAGCGCGGGACTAGCGGGAGGAAACATTCAGTACTTC. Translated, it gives CASSAGLAGGNIQYF.

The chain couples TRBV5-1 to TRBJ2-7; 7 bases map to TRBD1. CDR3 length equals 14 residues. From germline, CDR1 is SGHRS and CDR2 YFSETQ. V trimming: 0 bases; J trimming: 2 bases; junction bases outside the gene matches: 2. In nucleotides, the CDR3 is TGCGCCAGCAGCTTGGACACAGGGGCCTACGAGCAGTACTTC. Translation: CASSLDTGAYEQYF.